This T cell receptor (beta chain) originates from a study of monozygotic twins with cystic fibrosis. Study at large: Libraries were built from 3 to 3.5 micrograms of fragmented DNA using approximately 16 PCR cycles. Regarding the study as a whole: J usage was most co-twin-similar in 8 of 16 pairs, V in 13. Shared CDR3 numbers were not associated with age, concordance or severity.

Profiling relied on immunoSEQ multiplex PCR, and the TCRdb table lists in-frame clones only, not all of them. This table has over 20,000 clones, more than 85% appearing once. The CDR3 is 15 residues long. Trimming removed 3 bases at V and 1 base at J, with 13 bases between. Germline CDR1 is SGHNT and CDR2 is YYREEE (reference sequence). This clone was recorded only once. Antigen unknown. This rearrangement joins TRBV5-4 to TRBJ1-2, with D unclear. The clonotype originates from a girl aged 2 to 9 with cystic fibrosis. Sequencing used blood. The CDR3 spells CASSSPRSNNYGYTF. CDR3 in DNA: TGTGCCAGCAGCTCCCCGAGGAGTAATAACTATGGCTACACCTTC.